One sample yielded the 21 T cell receptor beta chains listed below, sequenced in a study of cytomegalovirus exposure and HLA in healthy donors (dated by TCRdb to about 2017). Libraries were constructed by the immunoSEQ multiplex PCR assay. For the multiplex PCR, a mixture combining 60 forward primers for TCR Vbeta segments and 13 reverse primers for TCR Jbeta segments was used. TCRdb stores this immuneACCESS table with in-frame sequences only. Part of the clones is absent; in the studies checked, under half of the shortfall reflects unresolved V genes, and no reason is known for the rest. Within this sample are over 50,000 clones, with about 80% of them counted one time only. The ten largest clones capture approximately 1.5% of the sample. What was sequenced was PBMCs. These receptors came from a man aged 40-50 years in good health and CMV-seronegative.

The rearrangement links TRBV7-9 to TRBJ1-2, with D possibly TRBD1 on 5 matching bases. Germline lookup yields CDR1 SEHNR and CDR2 FQNEAQ (reference sequence). The CDR3 totals 15 residues. Between the trimmed V and J ends, which lost 5 bases and 0 bases, there was a span of 13 bases. DNA for the CDR3: TGTGCCAGCAGCACCCGACAGAGCGCTAACTATGGCTACACCTTC. Protein: CASSTRQSANYGYTF.

The chain combines TRBV19 with TRBJ1-1, with D hard to call. Germline V gene sequence: CDR1 LNHDA, CDR2 SQIVND (reference sequence). The CDR3 consists of 13 residues. Trimming removed 3 bases from V and 6 bases from J, with 11 bases in between. The CDR3 nucleotides are TGTGCCAGTAGTATGCAGATTTCGCCTGAAGCTTTCTTT. Its translation: CASSMQISPEAFF.

The chain links TRBV7-2 to TRBJ1-3, with TRBD1 matching 11 bases. CDR3 size: 15 residues. Per germline, CDR1 SGHTA and CDR2 FQGNSA. V lost 4 bases, J lost 7 bases, and 6 bases stayed unmatched. This CDR3 reads CASSSRTGGWNTIYF. The CDR3 DNA reads as TGTGCCAGCAGCTCTCGGACAGGGGGCTGGAACACCATATATTTT.

For this clone: At one of its ends the junction is not consistent with the germline gene, which may arise from a read error. The chain couples TRBV7-9 to TRBJ1-1; D is perhaps TRBD1 (5 bases). The CDR3 has 12 residues. Germline CDR1 SEHNR, CDR2 FQNEAQ (reference sequence). This CDR3 reads CSSSLLQGRAFF. The CDR3 region has the DNA TGTTCCAGCAGCTTATTGCAGGGTAGGGCTTTCTTT.

The J gene is TRBJ2-4, the V gene TRBV5-8; TRBD2 is a possible D gene (6 bases). The germline gives CDR1 SGHTS, CDR2 YDEGEE. V was clipped by 3 bases and J by 7 bases, with 11 bases between them. The CDR3 runs 13 residues. Here the CDR3 DNA reads TGTGCCAGCAGCTATCTGGGACTTAACATTCAGTACTTC. This codes for CASSYLGLNIQYF.

The chain uses TRBV7-9 and TRBJ1-2; the match to TRBD1 covers 12 bases. The CDR3 runs 14 residues. V shed 1 base and J 7 bases; nucleotides not matched to a gene: 1. Germline V gene data show CDR1 as SEHNR and CDR2 as FQNEAQ (reference sequence). The CDR3 loop reads CASSLVGQGAGYTF. CDR3 DNA sequence: TGTGCCAGCAGCTTAGTGGGACAGGGGGCTGGCTACACCTTC.

This clone is a singleton in its sample. This chain links TRBV2 with TRBJ1-3; 7 bases are shared with TRBD1. Germline lookup yields CDR1 SNHLY and CDR2 FYNNEI. This CDR3 has 14 residues. V was pared by 7 bases and J by 3 bases, with 6 bases of the junction left unmatched. The DNA of the CDR3 is TGTGCCAGCACCCAGGGGGTGGTTGGAAACACCATATATTTT. It encodes CASTQGVVGNTIYF.

This clone was observed a single time. CDR3 sequence: CSFLGSGQETQYF. CDR3 nucleotide sequence: TGCAGCTTCCTCGGCAGCGGACAAGAGACCCAGTACTTC. The V gene is TRBV29-1, the J gene TRBJ2-5, with TRBD2 as a possible D gene (5 bases). The CDR3 totals 13 residues. V lost 8 bases to trimming and J lost 2 bases, with 15 bases between them. From germline, CDR1 is SQVTM and CDR2 ANQGSEA.

This rearrangement joins TRBV21-1 to TRBJ2-5; no DNA check was done on the table's D call, TRBD1. TRBV21-1 is listed as a pseudogene. This CDR3 spans 19 amino acids. The CDR3 loop is CASSKLSKGEYTIQETQYF. Here the CDR3 DNA reads TGTGCCAGCAGCAAATTAAGTAAGGGGGAATATACAATCCAAGAGACCCAGTACTTC.

The rearrangement joins TRBV6-5 to TRBJ2-7; 12 bases are shared with TRBD2. This CDR3 contains 15 residues. Germline CDR1 MNHEY, CDR2 SVGAGI. The trim removed 6 bases at V and 5 bases at J, leaving 8 bases unmatched. The CDR3 loop reads CASSSGTSGYHEQYF. The CDR3 DNA is TGTGCCAGCAGCTCCGGGACTAGCGGGTACCACGAGCAGTACTTC.

The J gene is TRBJ1-2, the V gene TRBV30, with D possibly matching TRBD1 (6 bases). The germline V and J ends were trimmed by 0 bases and 5 bases, with 16 bases remaining between them. In germline, CDR1 is GTSNPN, CDR2 SVGIG (reference sequence). This CDR3 has 15 residues. DNA for the CDR3: TGTGCCTGGAGTGTATCTTGGGGGCCGGAGTATGGCTACACCTTC. Translated: CAWSVSWGPEYGYTF.

V gene TRBV25-1 combines with J gene TRBJ1-1; tentatively, D is TRBD1 (5 bases). CDR1 MGHDK and CDR2 SYGVNS come from the germline V gene. This CDR3 has 13 residues. V lost 6 bases to trimming and J lost 5 bases, with 13 bases between them. The CDR3 coding sequence is TGTGCCAGCAGAGTGGGCGGGGGGACTGAAGCTTTCTTT. It is translated as CASRVGGGTEAFF.

The chain is built from TRBV6-4 and TRBJ1-6, with D maybe TRBD1 (5 bases). The CDR3 totals 15 residues. V was shortened by 3 bases and J by 4 bases, with 10 bases between the two germline ends. Germline V lookup: CDR1 MRHNA, CDR2 SNTAGT. The CDR3 region has the DNA TGTGCCAGCAGTGAAGACAGCCTATATAATTCACCCCTCCACTTT. It yields the protein CASSEDSLYNSPLHF.

The chain recombines TRBV25-1 with TRBJ2-1; no firm D call. The CDR3 extends over 15 amino acids. The germline V gene encodes CDR1 MGHDK and CDR2 SYGVNS. Trimming cost V 2 bases and J 2 bases, with 10 bases left between them. The CDR3 DNA sequence: TGTGCCAGCAGTGAAGAATCAGGCCCCTACAATGAGCAGTTCTTC. It codes for CASSEESGPYNEQFF.

This chain uses TRBV30 with TRBJ2-2, with a tentative D call TRBD1 (6 bases). CDR3 length: 14 amino acids. V lost 0 bases to trimming and J lost 5 bases, with 10 bases between them. CDR1 and CDR2 from the germline V gene are GTSNPN and SVGIG (reference sequence). The CDR3: CAWSVRGGTGELFF. CDR3 coding DNA: TGTGCCTGGAGTGTCAGAGGGGGTACCGGGGAGCTGTTTTTT.

CDR3 sequence (DNA): TGTGCCAGCAGCTTGGCCAGGGACATGGTATCTTATAGCAATCAGCCCCAGCATTTT. Amino acids: CASSLARDMVSYSNQPQHF. The rearrangement joins TRBV5-6 to TRBJ1-5; the D gene is possibly TRBD1 (6 bases). V gave up 0 bases and J gave up 0 bases, with 19 bases separating them. CDR3 length: 19 residues. CDR1 is SGHDT, CDR2 YYEEEE, per germline.

The chain recombines TRBV30 with TRBJ1-5; TRBD1 might be the D (6 bases). Germline values: CDR1 GTSNPN, CDR2 SVGIG (reference sequence). V was shortened by 1 base and J by 7 bases, with 14 bases between the two germline ends. This CDR3 has 14 amino acids. CDR3 loop: CAWSAGATNQPQHF. The CDR3 bases are TGTGCCTGGAGTGCAGGGGCTACTAACCAGCCCCAGCATTTT. The full variable domain, completed using reference TRBV30 and TRBJ1-5, is SQTIHQWPATLVQPVGSPLSLECTVEGTSNPNLYWYRQAAGRGLQLLFYSVGIGQISSEVPQNLSASRPQDRQFILSSKKLLLSDSGFYLCAWSAGATNQPQHFGDGTRLSIL.

This clone appeared a few times. The chain couples TRBV5-5 to TRBJ1-4, with unresolved D. The length of the CDR3 is 13 residues. V was clipped by 1 base and J by 7 bases, with 8 bases between them. Germline CDR1 SGHKS, CDR2 YYEKEE (reference sequence). The CDR3 is CASSLLVAEKLFF. The CDR3 bases are TGTGCCAGCAGCTTGTTGGTGGCTGAAAAACTGTTTTTT.

This sequence joins TRBV30 and TRBJ1-2; 7 bases match TRBD1. J lost 6 bases, V lost 1 base, and 8 bases had no gene match. The germline CDR1 and CDR2 sequences are GTSNPN and SVGIG (reference sequence). This CDR3 comprises 14 residues. This chain's CDR3 is CAWSGPRTGHGYTF. In nucleotides, the CDR3 is TGTGCCTGGAGTGGTCCCAGGACAGGCCATGGCTACACCTTC.

J is TRBJ2-7 and V is TRBV7-6; possible D gene TRBD1, 5 bases. V gave up 5 bases and J gave up 0 bases, with 11 bases separating them. This CDR3 comprises 14 residues. CDR1 SGHVS and CDR2 FNYEAQ come from the germline V gene. The CDR3 loop is CASSQTDSSYEQYF. CDR3 nucleotides: TGTGCCAGCAGCCAAACCGACAGCTCCTACGAGCAGTACTTC.

The chain couples TRBV9 to TRBJ2-3, with a tentative D call TRBD2 (5 bases). Trimming shortened V by 0 bases and J by 5 bases, and 13 bases separated the two germline ends. This CDR3 region has 15 residues. Germline assignment: CDR1 SGDLS and CDR2 YYNGEE. CDR3 in DNA: TGTGCCAGCAGCGTAGGACGGGGTACGGGAGATACGCAGTATTTT. It translates to CASSVGRGTGDTQYF.